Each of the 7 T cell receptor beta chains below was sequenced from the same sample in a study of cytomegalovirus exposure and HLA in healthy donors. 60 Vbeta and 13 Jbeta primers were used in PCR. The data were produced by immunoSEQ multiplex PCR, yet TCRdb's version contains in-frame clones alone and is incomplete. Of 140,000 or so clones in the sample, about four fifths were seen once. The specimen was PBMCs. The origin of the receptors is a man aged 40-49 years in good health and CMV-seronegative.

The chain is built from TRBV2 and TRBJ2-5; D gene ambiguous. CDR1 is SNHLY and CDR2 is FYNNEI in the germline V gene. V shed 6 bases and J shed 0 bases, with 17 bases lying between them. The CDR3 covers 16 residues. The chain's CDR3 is CASRPTWAQNQETQYF. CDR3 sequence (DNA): TGTGCCAGCAGACCCACTTGGGCCCAGAACCAAGAGACCCAGTACTTC.

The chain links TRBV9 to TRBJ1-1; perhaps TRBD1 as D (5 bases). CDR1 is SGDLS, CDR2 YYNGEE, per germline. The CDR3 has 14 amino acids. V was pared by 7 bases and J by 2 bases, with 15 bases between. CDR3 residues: CASGPADTNTEAFF. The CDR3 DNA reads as TGTGCCAGCGGCCCCGCGGACACTAACACTGAAGCTTTCTTT.

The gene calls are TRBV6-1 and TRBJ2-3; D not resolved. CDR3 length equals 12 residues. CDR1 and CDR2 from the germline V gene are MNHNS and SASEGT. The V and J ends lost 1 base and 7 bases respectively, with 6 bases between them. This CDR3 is CASSEEEYTQYF. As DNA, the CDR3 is TGTGCCAGCAGTGAAGAGGAGTATACGCAGTATTTT.

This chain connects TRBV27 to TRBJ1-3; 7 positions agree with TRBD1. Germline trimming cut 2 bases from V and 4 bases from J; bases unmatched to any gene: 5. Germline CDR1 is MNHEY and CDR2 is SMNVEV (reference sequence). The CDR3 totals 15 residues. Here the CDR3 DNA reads TGTGCCAGCAGTTTAACAGGGGAAGCGGGAAACACCATATATTTT. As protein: CASSLTGEAGNTIYF.

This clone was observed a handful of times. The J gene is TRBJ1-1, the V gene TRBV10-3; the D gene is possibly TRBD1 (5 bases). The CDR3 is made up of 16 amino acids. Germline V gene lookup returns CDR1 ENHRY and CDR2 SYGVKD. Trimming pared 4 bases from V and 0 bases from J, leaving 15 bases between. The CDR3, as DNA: TGTGCCATCAGTGGGCAGGGTTTAGCTCTGAACACTGAAGCTTTCTTT. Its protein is CAISGQGLALNTEAFF.

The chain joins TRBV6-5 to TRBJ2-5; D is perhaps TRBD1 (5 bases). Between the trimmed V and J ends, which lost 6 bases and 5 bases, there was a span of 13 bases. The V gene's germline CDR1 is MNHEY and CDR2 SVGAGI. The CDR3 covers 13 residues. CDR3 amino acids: CASRQGSWETQYF. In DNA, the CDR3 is TGTGCCAGCAGGCAGGGTTCGTGGGAGACCCAGTACTTC.

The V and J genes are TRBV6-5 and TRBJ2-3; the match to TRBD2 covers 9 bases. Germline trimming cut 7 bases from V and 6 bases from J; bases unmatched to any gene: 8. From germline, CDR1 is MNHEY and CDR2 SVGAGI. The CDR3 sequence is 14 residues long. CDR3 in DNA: TGTGCCAGCACGGCTAGCGGGATCGGCGATACGCAGTATTTT. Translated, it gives CASTASGIGDTQYF.